Listed below are T cell receptor beta chains from one sample, sequenced in a study of T cell changes during pregnancy in multiple sclerosis. Libraries were prepared by immunoSEQ multiplex PCR; TCRdb keeps only in-frame clonotypes and omits some of them. The sample contains more than 35,000 clones, more than 75% of which appear only once. The sample consisted of CD8+ T cells from peripheral blood mononuclear cells, taken after pregnancy. The receptors were sampled from a female donor in good health, enrolled as a control in a pregnancy study. CDR3s include the opening cysteine and the closing phenylalanine or tryptophan. Each record gives: V gene, D gene, clone size, J gene, CDR3 protein, CDR3 DNA. A D gene is named only where the DNA matches it firmly. Size values are once, few and many counts, or a class for expanded clones, and some rows have none.

v_gene: TRBV6-5; d_gene: TRBD1; abundance: .; j_gene: TRBJ1-1; CDR3aa: CASSSQGEGTEAFF; CDR3nt: TGTGCCAGCAGTTCACAGGGGGAGGGCACTGAAGCTTTCTTT
v_gene: TRBV18; d_gene: TRBD2; abundance: .; j_gene: TRBJ2-5; CDR3aa: CASSPPILAGQETQYF; CDR3nt: TGTGCCAGCTCACCACCGATCCTAGCGGGTCAAGAGACCCAGTACTTC
v_gene: TRBV4-3; d_gene: .; abundance: .; j_gene: TRBJ1-2; CDR3aa: CASSQEAGLFNYGYTF; CDR3nt: TGCGCCAGCAGCCAAGAAGCGGGACTCTTTAACTATGGCTACACCTTC
v_gene: TRBV4-3; d_gene: .; abundance: many; j_gene: TRBJ2-3; CDR3aa: CASSREESLTDTQYF; CDR3nt: TGCGCCAGCAGCCGAGAAGAGAGTTTGACAGATACGCAGTATTTT
v_gene: TRBV6-1; d_gene: TRBD1; abundance: .; j_gene: TRBJ2-7; CDR3aa: CASKVTGASYEQYF; CDR3nt: TGTGCCAGCAAGGTGACAGGGGCATCCTACGAGCAGTACTTC
v_gene: TRBV4-2; d_gene: .; abundance: .; j_gene: TRBJ2-2; CDR3aa: CASRQAVGELFF; CDR3nt: TGTGCCAGCCGACAGGCTGTCGGGGAGCTGTTTTTT
v_gene: TRBV15; d_gene: .; abundance: .; j_gene: TRBJ2-5; CDR3aa: CATRGVPGHPEETQYF; CDR3nt: TGTGCCACCAGGGGAGTACCGGGCCACCCGGAGGAGACCCAGTACTTC
v_gene: TRBV4-3; d_gene: .; abundance: .; j_gene: TRBJ1-5; CDR3aa: CASSQGTGDNQPQHF; CDR3nt: TGCGCCAGCAGCCAAGGCACGGGGGACAATCAGCCCCAGCATTTT
v_gene: TRBV19; d_gene: TRBD2; abundance: .; j_gene: TRBJ2-7; CDR3aa: CASSPAGTSGYEQYF; CDR3nt: TGTGCCAGTAGTCCCGCCGGGACTAGCGGCTACGAGCAGTACTTC
v_gene: TRBV9; d_gene: .; abundance: .; j_gene: TRBJ2-1; CDR3aa: CASSAGFPNEQFF; CDR3nt: TGTGCCAGCAGCGCCGGGTTTCCCAATGAGCAGTTCTTC
v_gene: TRBV5-6; d_gene: TRBD2; abundance: .; j_gene: TRBJ2-1; CDR3aa: CASSDLAGASYNEQFF; CDR3nt: TGTGCCAGCAGTGACCTAGCGGGGGCATCCTACAATGAGCAGTTCTTC
v_gene: TRBV7-8; d_gene: .; abundance: .; j_gene: TRBJ1-5; CDR3aa: CASSLSTFNQPQHF; CDR3nt: TGTGCCAGCAGCTTATCTACTTTCAATCAGCCCCAGCATTTT
v_gene: TRBV9; d_gene: .; abundance: .; j_gene: TRBJ1-1; CDR3aa: CASSLGSPTEAFF; CDR3nt: TGTGCCAGCAGTTTGGGGAGCCCCACTGAAGCTTTCTTT
v_gene: TRBV27; d_gene: TRBD1; abundance: .; j_gene: TRBJ1-1; CDR3aa: CASSLNGQGGTEAFF; CDR3nt: TGTGCCAGCAGTTTAAATGGACAGGGGGGGACTGAAGCTTTCTTT
v_gene: TRBV11-2; d_gene: TRBD2; abundance: .; j_gene: TRBJ2-3; CDR3aa: CASSLGRDYTDTQYF; CDR3nt: TGTGCCAGCAGCTTAGGTCGGGACTACACAGATACGCAGTATTTT
v_gene: TRBV6-5; d_gene: .; abundance: .; j_gene: TRBJ1-6; CDR3aa: CASSYKRGANSPLHF; CDR3nt: TGTGCCAGCAGTTACAAGCGGGGGGCAAATTCACCCCTCCACTTT
v_gene: TRBV6-1; d_gene: TRBD1; abundance: .; j_gene: TRBJ1-5; CDR3aa: CASSEGPGGVNQPQHF; CDR3nt: TGTGCCAGCAGTGAAGGCCCAGGGGGAGTAAATCAGCCCCAGCATTTT
v_gene: TRBV19; d_gene: .; abundance: .; j_gene: TRBJ1-4; CDR3aa: CASSIPGYKNEKLFF; CDR3nt: TGTGCCAGTAGTATCCCGGGGTACAAGAATGAAAAACTGTTTTTT
v_gene: TRBV11-1; d_gene: .; abundance: .; j_gene: TRBJ2-7; CDR3aa: CASSEAAGNEQYF; CDR3nt: TGTGCCAGCAGCGAGGCAGCGGGTAACGAGCAGTACTTC
v_gene: TRBV9; d_gene: TRBD2; abundance: .; j_gene: TRBJ2-5; CDR3aa: CASSVDGSGGAGETQYF; CDR3nt: TGTGCCAGCAGCGTAGACGGTAGCGGGGGGGCAGGAGAGACCCAGTACTTC
v_gene: TRBV7-9; d_gene: .; abundance: .; j_gene: TRBJ1-4; CDR3aa: CASSPLVGGSTNEKLFF; CDR3nt: TGTGCCAGCAGCCCTTTAGTTGGGGGCAGTACTAATGAAAAACTGTTTTTT
v_gene: TRBV5-1; d_gene: .; abundance: once; j_gene: TRBJ1-2; CDR3aa: CASSWTGGDYGYTF; CDR3nt: TGCGCCAGCAGCTGGACGGGAGGAGACTATGGCTACACCTTC
v_gene: TRBV7-9; d_gene: .; abundance: .; j_gene: TRBJ1-1; CDR3aa: CASSLTGYEAFF; CDR3nt: TGTGCCAGCAGCTTGACGGGATATGAAGCTTTCTTT
v_gene: TRBV4-3; d_gene: .; abundance: .; j_gene: TRBJ1-2; CDR3aa: CASSLTLGARDGYTF; CDR3nt: TGCGCCAGCAGCCTCACTTTGGGAGCGAGAGATGGCTACACCTTC
v_gene: TRBV4-3; d_gene: TRBD1; abundance: .; j_gene: TRBJ1-5; CDR3aa: CASSQGYRGLGPQHF; CDR3nt: TGCGCCAGCAGCCAAGGGTACAGGGGGCTGGGGCCCCAGCATTTT
v_gene: TRBV28; d_gene: TRBD1; abundance: once; j_gene: TRBJ2-7; CDR3aa: CATGDRGTYEQYF; CDR3nt: TGTGCGACCGGGGACAGGGGCACCTACGAGCAGTACTTC